The rows below give T cell receptor beta chains drawn from one sample of a study of CD8 T cells in ankylosing spondylitis. Using its own MiXCR run on the 5' RACE reads, TCRdb lists one record per CDR3 protein. Found here are more than 500,000 distinct CDR3 sequences, about 5% of them singletons; the top ten hold roughly 3.2%. Sequenced: blood, either unsorted or a sorted T cell fraction (not recorded which). The receptors were sampled from a male donor with ankylosing spondylitis. Both conserved end residues are part of each CDR3. A D gene is named only where the DNA matches it firmly. Expanded clones are given a class, and other clones once, few, many or no size at all.

clone_size j_call d_call v_call cdr3_aa cdr3_nt
NA TRBJ2-5 TRBD2 TRBV3-1 CASSQNPGLAGEETQYF TGTGCCAGCAGCCAAAACCCGGGACTAGCGGGGGAAGAGACCCAGTACTTC
many TRBJ2-7 NA TRBV20-1 CSAAGLRSSYEQYF TGCAGTGCCGCGGGACTCAGGAGCTCCTACGAGCAGTACTTC
many TRBJ1-2 NA TRBV7-9 CASSLALEWGYTF TGTGCCAGCAGCTTAGCGTTAGAATGGGGCTACACCTTC
many TRBJ2-5 NA TRBV5-5 CASSLLGPGETQYF TGTGCCAGCAGCTTACTGGGGCCGGGGGAGACCCAGTACTTC
many TRBJ1-1 TRBD1 TRBV11-2 CASHRDRDTEAFF TGTGCCAGCCACCGGGACAGGGACACTGAAGCTTTCTTT
NA TRBJ2-1 TRBD2 TRBV28 CAMSPGGSHNEQFF TGTGCCATGAGCCCCGGGGGGTCCCACAATGAGCAGTTCTTC
many TRBJ1-4 NA TRBV11-2 CASSFNLGLFNEKLFF TGTGCCAGCAGCTTTAATTTAGGCCTGTTTAATGAAAAACTGTTTTTT
many TRBJ1-2 TRBD1 TRBV24-1 CATSDPTGVFGYTF TGTGCCACCAGTGATCCGACAGGGGTCTTTGGCTACACCTTC
NA TRBJ2-3 TRBD2 TRBV7-2 CASSARLAGDLTDTQYF TGTGCCAGCAGCGCGCGACTAGCGGGAGACCTCACAGATACGCAGTATTTT
few TRBJ2-1 TRBD1 TRBV4-3 CASSSRDRVGGNEQFF TGCGCCAGCAGCTCCCGGGACAGGGTGGGAGGAAATGAGCAGTTCTTC
many TRBJ2-4 NA TRBV9 CASSVDVLAKNIQYF TGTGCCAGCAGCGTCGATGTACTAGCCAAAAACATTCAGTACTTC
NA TRBJ2-6 TRBD1 TRBV28 CASSLLGQGAGANVLTF TGTGCCAGCAGTTTACTAGGACAGGGAGCTGGGGCCAACGTCCTGACTTTC
NA TRBJ2-1 NA TRBV7-6 CASSGRLWSNSYNEQFF TGTGCCAGCAGCGGCCGGCTTTGGAGTAACTCCTACAATGAGCAGTTCTTC
many TRBJ2-2 TRBD1 TRBV6-1 CASSSRGPGELFF TGTGCCAGCAGTAGCAGGGGGCCTGGGGAGCTGTTTTTT
many TRBJ2-7 NA TRBV15 CATSVGDQSSYEQYF TGTGCCACCAGCGTGGGGGACCAGAGCTCCTACGAGCAGTACTTC
many TRBJ1-3 TRBD1 TRBV6-2/TRBV6-3 CASSYRHTGTGGKKENTIYF TGTGCCAGCAGTTACCGGCACACCGGGACAGGGGGCAAAAAGGAAAACACCATATATTTT
many TRBJ2-5 NA TRBV20-1 CSRRVRGQETQYF TGCAGTCGAAGGGTCAGGGGACAAGAGACCCAGTACTTC
NA TRBJ2-1 TRBD2 TRBV7-2 CASSLERDNNEQFF TGTGCCAGCAGCTTAGAGCGGGATAACAATGAGCAGTTCTTC
many TRBJ1-3 NA TRBV12-3/TRBV12-4 CASSFYRGNTIYF TGTGCCAGCAGTTTTTACAGGGGAAACACCATATATTTT
many TRBJ2-7 NA TRBV29-1 CSVTGSSSYEQYF TGCAGCGTGACAGGTTCCAGCTCCTACGAGCAGTACTTC
many TRBJ2-1 TRBD2 TRBV6-5 CASSYSLAGAAEQFF TGTGCCAGCAGTTACTCACTAGCGGGAGCGGCTGAGCAGTTCTTC
many TRBJ2-7 NA TRBV24-1 CATSESGHVYEQYF TGTGCCACCAGTGAATCGGGACACGTATACGAGCAGTACTTC
many TRBJ1-2 TRBD1 TRBV12-3/TRBV12-4 CASSTRRQGRGYTF TGTGCCAGCAGTACGAGGCGACAGGGACGCGGCTACACCTTC
many TRBJ2-7 TRBD1 TRBV10-3 CAISDGTGAPYEQYF TGTGCCATCAGTGATGGGACAGGGGCACCCTACGAGCAGTACTTC
many TRBJ2-1 TRBD2 TRBV6-2/TRBV6-3 CASSYSPSGGYNEQFF TGTGCCAGCAGTTACTCTCCTAGCGGGGGATACAATGAGCAGTTCTTC
many TRBJ2-1 NA TRBV18 CASSPIPIPHNEQFF TGTGCCAGCTCACCAATCCCCATCCCTCACAATGAGCAGTTCTTC
many TRBJ1-6 NA TRBV7-2 CASSSQAPAGLHF TGTGCCAGCAGCTCCCAGGCCCCCGCGGGCCTCCACTTT
NA TRBJ2-3 TRBD1 TRBV20-1 CRARDLKGADYVTDTQYF TGCAGGGCTAGAGATCTCAAGGGGGCGGATTATGTCACAGATACGCAGTATTTT
many TRBJ2-7 TRBD1 TRBV4-1 CASSRYGTGNHEQYF TGCGCCAGCAGCCGATACGGGACAGGCAACCACGAGCAGTACTTC
many TRBJ1-5 NA TRBV18 CASSPSGKDQPQHF TGTGCCAGCTCACCATCGGGGAAGGATCAGCCCCAGCATTTT
many TRBJ1-1 NA TRBV6-2/TRBV6-3 CASSRPSMNTEAFF TGTGCCAGCAGCCGACCCAGCATGAACACTGAAGCTTTCTTT
many TRBJ2-3 TRBD2 TRBV20-1 CSVGTSADTQYF TGCAGTGTGGGGACTAGTGCAGATACGCAGTATTTT
many TRBJ1-6 TRBD1 TRBV7-9 CASSLEAGGNSPLHF TGTGCCAGCAGCTTAGAGGCAGGGGGCAATTCACCCCTCCACTTT
many TRBJ2-3 NA TRBV6-5 CASSSGIVLTDTQYF TGTGCCAGCAGTTCAGGGATAGTCCTCACAGATACGCAGTATTTT
many TRBJ1-1 TRBD1 TRBV18 CASSPKGAYTEAFF TGTGCCAGCTCACCGAAGGGGGCATACACTGAAGCTTTCTTT
many TRBJ1-6 NA TRBV12-3/TRBV12-4 CASNLRESSYNSPLHF TGTGCCAGCAACCTAAGGGAGAGCTCCTATAATTCACCCCTCCACTTT
many TRBJ2-1 NA TRBV5-1 CASSLYSGFEQFF TGCGCCAGCAGCTTGTATTCAGGGTTTGAGCAGTTCTTC